The 4 T cell receptor beta chains reported below all come from one sample, sequenced in a study of blood T cell repertoires in COVID-19. The method was immunoSEQ multiplex PCR; TCRdb's version includes in-frame clones alone and lacks a portion of them. The data contain 200,000 or so clones, about nine tenths of them singletons. The sample was PBMCs or T cells enriched from blood (not recorded which). The source of these receptors is a woman between 40 and 55 years old with acute COVID-19.

The genes are TRBV6-4 and TRBJ1-6, with D tentatively TRBD1 (6 bases). This CDR3 has 15 amino acids. Trimming stripped 3 bases from V and 9 bases from J, with 15 bases between. Germline V gene sequence: CDR1 MRHNA, CDR2 SNTAGT. The CDR3 here is CASSEIQGRGSPLHF. The CDR3 DNA reads as TGTGCCAGCAGTGAAATACAGGGAAGGGGTTCACCCCTCCACTTT.

This clone was observed once. The V call is TRBV12-3 or TRBV12-4, the J call TRBJ1-1, with D possibly TRBD1 on 5 matching bases. Trimming pared 5 bases from V and 5 bases from J, leaving 12 bases between. CDR3 length equals 13 residues. This chain's CDR3 is CASSGGWRTEAFF. The CDR3 bases are TGTGCCAGCAGTGGGGGGTGGAGGACTGAAGCTTTCTTT.

The chain is built from TRBV5-1 and TRBJ1-4; D is undetermined. Germline V CDR1 and CDR2: SGHRS, YFSETQ. The CDR3 covers 16 residues. Deletions cut 4 bases from V and 3 bases from J, with 16 bases between. CDR3: CASSLPRARSNEKLFF. As DNA, the CDR3 is TGCGCCAGCAGCCTCCCCAGAGCGAGATCTAATGAAAAACTGTTTTTT.

The genes are TRBV5-5 and TRBJ1-5, with D possibly matching TRBD1 (6 bases). V lost 3 bases and J lost 14, with 15 bases in between. CDR3 length equals 12 residues. Germline CDR1 is SGHKS and CDR2 is YYEKEE (reference sequence). CDR3 loop: CASSSHPGAEHF. Written as DNA, the CDR3 is TGTGCCAGCAGCTCTCACCCAGGGGCCGAGCATTTT.